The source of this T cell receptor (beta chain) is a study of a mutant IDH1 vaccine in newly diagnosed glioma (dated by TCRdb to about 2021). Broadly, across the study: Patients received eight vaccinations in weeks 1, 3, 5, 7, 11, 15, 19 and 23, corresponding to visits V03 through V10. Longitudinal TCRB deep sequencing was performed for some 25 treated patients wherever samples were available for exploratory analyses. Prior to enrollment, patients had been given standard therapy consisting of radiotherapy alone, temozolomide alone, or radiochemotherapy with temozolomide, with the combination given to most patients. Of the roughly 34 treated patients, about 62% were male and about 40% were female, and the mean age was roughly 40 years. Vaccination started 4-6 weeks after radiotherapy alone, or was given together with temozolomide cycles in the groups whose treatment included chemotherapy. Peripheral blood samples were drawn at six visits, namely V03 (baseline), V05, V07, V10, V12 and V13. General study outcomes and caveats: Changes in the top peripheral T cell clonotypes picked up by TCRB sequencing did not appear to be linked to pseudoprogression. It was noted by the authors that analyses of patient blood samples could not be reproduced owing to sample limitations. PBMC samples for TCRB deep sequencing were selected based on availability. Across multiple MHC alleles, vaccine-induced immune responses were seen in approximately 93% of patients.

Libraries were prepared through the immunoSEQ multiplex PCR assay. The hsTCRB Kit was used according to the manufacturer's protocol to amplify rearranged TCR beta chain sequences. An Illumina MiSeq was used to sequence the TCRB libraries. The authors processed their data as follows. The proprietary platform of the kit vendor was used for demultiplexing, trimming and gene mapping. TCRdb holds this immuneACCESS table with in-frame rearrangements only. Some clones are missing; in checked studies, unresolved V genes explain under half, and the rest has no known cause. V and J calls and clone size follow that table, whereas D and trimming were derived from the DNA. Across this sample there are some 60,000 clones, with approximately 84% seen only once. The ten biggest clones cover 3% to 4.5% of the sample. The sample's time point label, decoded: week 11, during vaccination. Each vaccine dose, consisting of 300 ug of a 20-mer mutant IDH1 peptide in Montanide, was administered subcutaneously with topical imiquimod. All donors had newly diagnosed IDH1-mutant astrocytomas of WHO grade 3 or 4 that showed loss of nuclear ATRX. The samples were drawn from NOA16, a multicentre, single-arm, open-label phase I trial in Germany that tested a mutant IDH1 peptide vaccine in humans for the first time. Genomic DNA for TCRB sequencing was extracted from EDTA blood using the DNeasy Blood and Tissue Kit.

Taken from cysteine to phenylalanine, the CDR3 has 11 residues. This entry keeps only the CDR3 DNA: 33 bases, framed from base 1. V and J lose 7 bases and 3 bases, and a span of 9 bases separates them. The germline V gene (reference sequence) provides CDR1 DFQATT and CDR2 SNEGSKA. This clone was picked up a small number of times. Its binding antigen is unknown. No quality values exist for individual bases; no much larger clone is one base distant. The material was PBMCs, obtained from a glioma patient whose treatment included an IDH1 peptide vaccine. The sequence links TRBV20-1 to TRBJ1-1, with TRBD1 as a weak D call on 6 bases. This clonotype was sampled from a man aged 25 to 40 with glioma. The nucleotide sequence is TGCAGTGACCAGGGGTACACTGAAGCTTTCTTT. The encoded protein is CSDQGYTEAFF.